This T cell receptor (beta chain) comes out of a study of identical twins. Donors were all healthy Caucasians. In TCRdb, the 5' RACE reads were re-called with MiXCR into one record per CDR3 protein. The table includes hundreds of thousands of distinct CDR3 sequences, about 9.4% detected once. V was shortened by 4 bases and J by 0 bases, with 13 bases between the two germline ends. The V gene's germline CDR1 is MDHEN and CDR2 SYDVKM. The CDR3 sequence is 16 residues long. These data also formed part of another study, on yellow fever vaccine responses in identical twins.

The sample was PBMCs. The genes are TRBV28 and TRBJ2-1; no reliable D call. This TCR derives from a young woman in good health. The CDR3 bases are TGTGCCAGCAGTTCCCCAATAAAGAGCTCCTACAATGAGCAGTTCTTC. It yields the protein CASSSPIKSSYNEQFF.